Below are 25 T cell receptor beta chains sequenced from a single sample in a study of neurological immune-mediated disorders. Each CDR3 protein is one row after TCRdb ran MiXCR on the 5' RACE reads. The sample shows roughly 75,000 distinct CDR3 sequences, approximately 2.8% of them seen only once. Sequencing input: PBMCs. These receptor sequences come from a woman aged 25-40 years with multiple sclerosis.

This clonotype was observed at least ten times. The CDR3 DNA follows: TGTGCCAGCAGTGACTCTGCTAACTACAATGAGCAGTTCTTC. Encoded protein: CASSDSANYNEQFF. The chain links TRBV6-4 to TRBJ2-1; D remains ambiguous. V lost 0 bases to trimming and J lost 3 bases, with 6 bases between them. This CDR3 region has 14 residues. The germline CDR1 and CDR2 sequences are MRHNA and SNTAGT.

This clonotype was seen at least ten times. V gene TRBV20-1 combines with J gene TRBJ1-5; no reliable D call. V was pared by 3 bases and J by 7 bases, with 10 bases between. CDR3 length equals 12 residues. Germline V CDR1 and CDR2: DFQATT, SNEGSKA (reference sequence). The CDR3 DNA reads TGCAGTGCTAGCGGAGGAGGCCAGCCCCAGCATTTT. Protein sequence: CSASGGGQPQHF.

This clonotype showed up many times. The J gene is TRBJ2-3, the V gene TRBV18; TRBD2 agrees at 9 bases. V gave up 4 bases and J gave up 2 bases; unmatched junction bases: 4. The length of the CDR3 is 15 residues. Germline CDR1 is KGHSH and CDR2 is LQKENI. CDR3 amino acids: CASSRSGSPTDTQYF. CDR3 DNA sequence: TGTGCCAGCTCACGTAGCGGGAGCCCCACAGATACGCAGTATTTT.

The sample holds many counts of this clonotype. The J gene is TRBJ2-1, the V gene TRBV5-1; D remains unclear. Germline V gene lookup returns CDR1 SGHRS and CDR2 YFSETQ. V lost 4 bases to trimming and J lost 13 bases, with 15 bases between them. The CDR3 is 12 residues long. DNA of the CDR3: TGCGCCAGCAGCCCCAAAGAGGACGACCAGTTCTTC. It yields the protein CASSPKEDDQFF.

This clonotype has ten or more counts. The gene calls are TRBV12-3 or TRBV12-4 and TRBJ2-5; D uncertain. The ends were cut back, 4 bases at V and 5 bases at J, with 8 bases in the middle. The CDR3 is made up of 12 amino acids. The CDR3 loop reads CASSYHKETQYF. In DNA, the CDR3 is TGTGCCAGCAGTTACCATAAGGAGACCCAGTACTTC.

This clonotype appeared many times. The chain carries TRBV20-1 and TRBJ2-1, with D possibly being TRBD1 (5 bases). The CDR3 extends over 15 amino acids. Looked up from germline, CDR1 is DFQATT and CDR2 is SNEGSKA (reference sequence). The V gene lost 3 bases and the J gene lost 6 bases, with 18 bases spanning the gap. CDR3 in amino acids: CSASLRGLWSNEQFF. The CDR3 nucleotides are TGCAGTGCTAGTCTTAGGGGTTTATGGAGCAATGAGCAGTTCTTC.

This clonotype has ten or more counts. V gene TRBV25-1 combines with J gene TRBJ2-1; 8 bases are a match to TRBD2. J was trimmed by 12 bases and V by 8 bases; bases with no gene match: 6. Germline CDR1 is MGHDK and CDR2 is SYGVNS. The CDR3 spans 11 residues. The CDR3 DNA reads TGTGCCAGCCGGGAGGGCGGAGTGCAGTTCTTC. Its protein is CASREGGVQFF.

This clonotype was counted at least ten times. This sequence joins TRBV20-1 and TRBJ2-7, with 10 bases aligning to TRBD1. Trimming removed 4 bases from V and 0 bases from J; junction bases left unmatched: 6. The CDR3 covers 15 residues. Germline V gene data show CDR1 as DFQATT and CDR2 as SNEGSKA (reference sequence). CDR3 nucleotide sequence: TGCAGTGCTACCGACCGGACAGGGGGCTCCTACGAGCAGTACTTC. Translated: CSATDRTGGSYEQYF.

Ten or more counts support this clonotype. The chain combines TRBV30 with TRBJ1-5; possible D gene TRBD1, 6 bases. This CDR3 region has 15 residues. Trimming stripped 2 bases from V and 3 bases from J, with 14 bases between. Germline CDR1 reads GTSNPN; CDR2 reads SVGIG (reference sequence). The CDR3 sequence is CAWSHSTGPNQPQHF. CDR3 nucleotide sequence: TGTGCCTGGAGTCATTCGACAGGCCCCAATCAGCCCCAGCATTTT. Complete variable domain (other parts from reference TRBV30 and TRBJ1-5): SQTIHQWPATLVQPVGSPLSLECTVEGTSNPNLYWYRQAAGRGLQLLFYSVGIGQISSEVPQNLSASRPQDRQFILSSKKLLLSDSGFYLCAWSHSTGPNQPQHFGDGTRLSIL.

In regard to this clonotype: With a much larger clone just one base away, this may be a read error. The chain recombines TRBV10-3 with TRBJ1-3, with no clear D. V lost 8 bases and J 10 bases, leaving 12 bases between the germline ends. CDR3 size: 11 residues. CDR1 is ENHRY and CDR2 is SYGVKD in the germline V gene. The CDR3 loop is CAIGRAETIYF. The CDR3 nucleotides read TGTGCCATCGGCCGGGCTGAAACCATATATTTT.

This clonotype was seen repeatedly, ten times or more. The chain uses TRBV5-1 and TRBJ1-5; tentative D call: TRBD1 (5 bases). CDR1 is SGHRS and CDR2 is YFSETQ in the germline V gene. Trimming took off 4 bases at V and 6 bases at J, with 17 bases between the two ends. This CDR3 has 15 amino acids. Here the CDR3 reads CASSQNVGGFQPQHF. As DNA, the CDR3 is TGCGCCAGCAGCCAGAATGTTGGGGGGTTTCAGCCCCAGCATTTT.

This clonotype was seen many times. CDR3 DNA: TGTGCCAGCAGTGGTGCCGGGGACAAGGGCTATGGCTACACCTTC. Its translation is CASSGAGDKGYGYTF. The chain couples TRBV6-2 or TRBV6-3 to TRBJ1-2, with D perhaps TRBD1 (6 bases). V lost 5 bases and J 4 bases, leaving 17 bases between the germline ends. The CDR3 is 15 amino acids. The germline V gene encodes CDR1 MNHEY and CDR2 SVGEGT.

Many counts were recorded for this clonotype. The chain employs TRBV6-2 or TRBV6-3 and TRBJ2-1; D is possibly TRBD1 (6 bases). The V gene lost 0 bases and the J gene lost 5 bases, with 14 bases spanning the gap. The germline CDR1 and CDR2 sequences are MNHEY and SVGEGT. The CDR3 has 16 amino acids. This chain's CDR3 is CASSYSEGSGDNEQFF. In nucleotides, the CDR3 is TGTGCCAGCAGTTACTCGGAAGGGTCAGGGGACAATGAGCAGTTCTTC.

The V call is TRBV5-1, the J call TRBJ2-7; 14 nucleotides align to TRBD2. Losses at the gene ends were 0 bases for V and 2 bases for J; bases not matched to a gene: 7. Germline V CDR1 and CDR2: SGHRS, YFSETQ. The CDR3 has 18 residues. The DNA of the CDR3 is TGCGCCAGCAGCTTGGGGGGGACTAGCGGGAGATCAACCTACGAGCAGTACTTC. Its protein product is CASSLGGTSGRSTYEQYF.

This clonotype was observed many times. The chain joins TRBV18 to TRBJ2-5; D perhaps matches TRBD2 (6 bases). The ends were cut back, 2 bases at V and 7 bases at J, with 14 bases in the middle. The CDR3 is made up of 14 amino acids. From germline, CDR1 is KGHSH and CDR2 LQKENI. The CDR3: CASSPTGTYGTQYF. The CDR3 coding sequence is TGTGCCAGCTCACCAACCGGGACTTATGGGACCCAGTACTTC.

In DNA, the CDR3 is TGTGCCAGCAGCTTAGATCAGGAGAATGAGCAGTTCTTC. Its translation: CASSLDQENEQFF. This chain connects TRBV11-3 to TRBJ2-1; D gene uncertain. From germline, CDR1 is SGHNT and CDR2 YENEEA. The CDR3 spans 13 residues. Trimming pared 0 bases from V and 7 bases from J, leaving 7 bases between.

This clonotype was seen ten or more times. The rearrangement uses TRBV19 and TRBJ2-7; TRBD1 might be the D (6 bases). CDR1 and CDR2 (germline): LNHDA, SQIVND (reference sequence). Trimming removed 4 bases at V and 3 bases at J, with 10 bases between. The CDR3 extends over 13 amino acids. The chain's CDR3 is CASSTQGNYEQYF. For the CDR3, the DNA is TGTGCCAGTAGTACTCAGGGGAACTACGAGCAGTACTTC. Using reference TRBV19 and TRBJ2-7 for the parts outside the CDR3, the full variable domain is DGGITQSPKYLFRKEGQNVTLSCEQNLNHDAMYWYRQDPGQGLRLIYYSQIVNDFQKGDIAEGYSVSREKKESFPLTVTSAQKNPTAFYLCASSTQGNYEQYFGPGTRLTVT.

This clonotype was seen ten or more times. The CDR3 protein is CSASGGSSNQPQHF. The CDR3 coding sequence is TGCAGTGCCAGTGGTGGTTCTAGCAATCAGCCCCAGCATTTT. V is TRBV20-1 and J is TRBJ1-5; D gene unclear. The CDR3 has 14 residues. The ends were cut back, 6 bases at V and 0 bases at J, with 12 bases in the middle. The V gene's germline CDR1 is DFQATT and CDR2 SNEGSKA (reference sequence).

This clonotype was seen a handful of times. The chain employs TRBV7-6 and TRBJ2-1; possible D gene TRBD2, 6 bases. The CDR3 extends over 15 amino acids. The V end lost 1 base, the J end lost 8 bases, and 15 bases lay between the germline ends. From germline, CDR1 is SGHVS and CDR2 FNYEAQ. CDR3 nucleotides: TGTGCCAGCAGCTTAGGGGCGGGATCCTCTTATGAGCAGTTCTTC. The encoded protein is CASSLGAGSSYEQFF.

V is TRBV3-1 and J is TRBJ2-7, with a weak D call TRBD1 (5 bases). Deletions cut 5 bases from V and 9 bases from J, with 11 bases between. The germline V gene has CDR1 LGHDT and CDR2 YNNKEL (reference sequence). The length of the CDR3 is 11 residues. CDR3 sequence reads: CASSWGKAQYF. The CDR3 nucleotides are TGTGCCAGCAGCTGGGGCAAAGCGCAGTACTTC.

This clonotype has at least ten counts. CDR3 loop: CASSYSKWQETQYF. CDR3 in DNA: TGTGCCAGCAGTTACTCGAAGTGGCAGGAGACCCAGTACTTC. This chain joins TRBV6-5 and TRBJ2-5; the D is unclear. Per the germline V gene, CDR1 is MNHEY and CDR2 is SVGAGI. This CDR3 region has 14 residues. V was shortened by 0 bases and J by 5 bases, with 10 bases between the two germline ends.

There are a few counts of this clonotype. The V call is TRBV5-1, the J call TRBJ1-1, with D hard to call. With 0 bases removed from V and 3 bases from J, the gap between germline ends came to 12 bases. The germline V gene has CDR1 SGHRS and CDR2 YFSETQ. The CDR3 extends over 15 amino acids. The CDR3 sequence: CASSLGLLKDTEAFF. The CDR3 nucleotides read TGCGCCAGCAGCTTGGGACTGTTGAAAGACACTGAAGCTTTCTTT. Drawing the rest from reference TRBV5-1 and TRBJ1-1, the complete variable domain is KAGVTQTPRYLIKTRGQQVTLSCSPISGHRSVSWYQQTPGQGLQFLFEYFSETQRNKGNFPGRFSGRQFSNSRSEMNVSTLELGDSALYLCASSLGLLKDTEAFFGQGTRLTVV.

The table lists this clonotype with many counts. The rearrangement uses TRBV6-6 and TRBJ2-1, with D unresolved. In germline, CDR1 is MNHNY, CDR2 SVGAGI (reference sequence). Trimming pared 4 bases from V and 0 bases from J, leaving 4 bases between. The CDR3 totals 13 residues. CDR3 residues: CASSWDSYNEQFF. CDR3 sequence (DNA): TGTGCCAGCAGTTGGGACTCCTACAATGAGCAGTTCTTC.

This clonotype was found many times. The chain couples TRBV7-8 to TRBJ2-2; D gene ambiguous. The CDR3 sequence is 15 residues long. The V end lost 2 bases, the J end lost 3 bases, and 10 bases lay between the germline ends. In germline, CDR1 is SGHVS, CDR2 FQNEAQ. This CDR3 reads CASSLRASDTGELFF. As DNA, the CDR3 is TGTGCCAGCAGCTTAAGGGCCTCGGACACCGGGGAGCTGTTTTTT.

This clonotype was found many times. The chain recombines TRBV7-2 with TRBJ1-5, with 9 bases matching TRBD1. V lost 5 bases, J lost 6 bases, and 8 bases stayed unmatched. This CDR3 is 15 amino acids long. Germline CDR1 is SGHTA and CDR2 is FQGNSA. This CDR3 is CASSRRQGGTQPQHF. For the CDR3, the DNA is TGTGCCAGCAGCCGAAGACAGGGGGGGACTCAGCCCCAGCATTTT. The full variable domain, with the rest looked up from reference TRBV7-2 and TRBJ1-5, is GAGVSQSPSNKVTEKGKDVELRCDPISGHTALYWYRQSLGQGLEFLIYFQGNSAPDKSGLPSDRFSAERTGGSVSTLTIQRTQQEDSAVYLCASSRRQGGTQPQHFGDGTRLSIL.